This T cell receptor (beta chain) was identified during a study of T cell repertoires in cytomegalovirus infection. About the research overall: Matching HLA type, along with CMV infection, was indicated by public TCR beta signatures. Study findings and constraints: The cumulative frequency of public TCR beta families distinguished individuals who carried CMV together with the relevant HLA.

TCRdb redid the calling of the reads with MiXCR, one entry per CDR3 protein. The sample records approximately 140,000 distinct CDR3 sequences, 5.5% to 8% being singletons. Germline CDR1 SEHNR, CDR2 FQNEAQ (reference sequence). V lost 1 base, J lost 0 bases, and 6 bases lay in between. The CDR3 runs to 14 residues. Worth noting for this clonotype: Its antigen remains unknown.

Sequenced sample: PBMCs. J is TRBJ1-1 and V is TRBV7-9, with D unresolved. The TCR sequence derives from a human donor in good health (CMV status not recorded). Some clones in this sample may be carry-over from other donors' samples. The CDR3 DNA sequence: TGTGCCAGCAGCTTAGTAGCAGTGAACACTGAAGCTTTCTTT. Its protein is CASSLVAVNTEAFF.